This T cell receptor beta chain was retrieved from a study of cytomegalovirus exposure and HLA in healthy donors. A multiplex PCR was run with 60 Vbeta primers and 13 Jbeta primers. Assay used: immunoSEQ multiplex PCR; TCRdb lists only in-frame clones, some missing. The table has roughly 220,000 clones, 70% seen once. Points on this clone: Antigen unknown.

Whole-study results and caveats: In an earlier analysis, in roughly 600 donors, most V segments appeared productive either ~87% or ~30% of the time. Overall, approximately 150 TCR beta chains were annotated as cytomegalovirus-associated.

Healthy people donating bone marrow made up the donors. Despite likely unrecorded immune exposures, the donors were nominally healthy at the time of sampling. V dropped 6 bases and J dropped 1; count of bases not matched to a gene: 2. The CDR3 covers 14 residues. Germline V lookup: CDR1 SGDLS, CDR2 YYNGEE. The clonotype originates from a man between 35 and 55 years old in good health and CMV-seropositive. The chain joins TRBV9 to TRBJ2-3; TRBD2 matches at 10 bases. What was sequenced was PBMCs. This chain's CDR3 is CASTSGGGTDTQYF. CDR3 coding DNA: TGTGCCAGCACCAGCGGGGGGGGCACAGATACGCAGTATTTT.